This TCR beta chain derives from a study of T cell changes during pregnancy in multiple sclerosis. Data came from immunoSEQ multiplex PCR; TCRdb stores just in-frame clones and leaves some out. The sample records 45,000 to 60,000 clones, 90% being singletons. This CDR3 has 16 amino acids. Trimming removed 7 bases from V and 5 bases from J, with 23 bases in between. Per the germline V gene, CDR1 is MNHEY and CDR2 is SMNVEV (reference sequence). V gene TRBV27 combines with J gene TRBJ1-1; the D is unclear. This TCR came from a female donor with multiple sclerosis, enrolled in a pregnancy study. This sample comprised CD8+ T cells from peripheral blood mononuclear cells, obtained before pregnancy. The CDR3 DNA is TGTGCCAGCAATCCCCTGGCTGACACAGCCAGTACTGAAGCTTTCTTT. Translated: CASNPLADTASTEAFF.